These 9 T cell receptor beta chains share one sample of origin, sequenced in a study of blood T cell repertoires in COVID-19. The protocol was immunoSEQ multiplex PCR, while the TCRdb copy is restricted to in-frame clones and leaves out a portion. The sample shows 130,000 to 150,000 clones, 65% to 80% of them seen only once. The sequenced sample was peripheral blood. The receptor source for this set is a man older than 75 with acute or convalescent COVID-19.

V usage is TRBV5-1 and J usage is TRBJ2-3, with a tentative D call TRBD2 (6 bases). Germline assignment: CDR1 SGHRS and CDR2 YFSETQ. The germline V and J ends were trimmed by 2 bases and 1 base, with 8 bases remaining between them. The CDR3 covers 14 residues. In nucleotides, the CDR3 is TGCGCCAGCAGCTTAGGCGGGGGCACAGATACGCAGTATTTT. Protein: CASSLGGGTDTQYF.

The chain carries TRBV5-1 and TRBJ1-2; D call uncertain. CDR1 and CDR2 (germline): SGHRS, YFSETQ. The V end lost 0 bases, the J end lost 3 bases, and 12 bases lay between the germline ends. The CDR3 has 15 amino acids. CDR3 protein: CASSLGHAVDYGYTF. The DNA of the CDR3 is TGCGCCAGCAGCTTGGGGCATGCGGTCGACTATGGCTACACCTTC.

This clone was observed a handful of times. V gene TRBV7-6 combines with J gene TRBJ1-6, with 7 bases lining up with TRBD1. The CDR3 contains 16 residues. Unmatched junction bases numbered 10, after V lost 4 bases and J lost 7 bases. The V gene's germline CDR1 is SGHVS and CDR2 FNYEAQ. The CDR3 DNA sequence: TGTGCCAGCAGCTCGAGAGACAGGGTTGGCAATTCACCCCTCCACTTT. The encoded protein is CASSSRDRVGNSPLHF. Combining the CDR3 with reference TRBV7-6 and TRBJ1-6 gives the whole variable domain GAGVSQSPRYKVTKRGQDVALRCDPISGHVSLYWYRQALGQGPEFLTYFNYEAQQDKSGLPNDRFSAERPEGSISTLTIQRTEQRDSAMYRCASSSRDRVGNSPLHFGNGTRLTVT.

This clone has only one observation. The J gene is TRBJ1-5, the V gene TRBV6-2 or TRBV6-3, with D tentatively TRBD1 (6 bases). The CDR3 extends over 16 amino acids. Trimming shortened V by 5 bases and J by 4 bases, and 18 bases separated the two germline ends. Germline assignment: CDR1 MNHEY and CDR2 SVGEGT. DNA of the CDR3: TGTGCCAGCAGTCGTGTTCAGGACAGAAGAAATCAGCCCCAGCATTTT. As protein: CASSRVQDRRNQPQHF.

The chain has TRBV3-1 (or the pseudogene TRBV3-2) and TRBJ2-3, with D maybe TRBD2 (5 bases). The CDR3 is 13 amino acids. Germline loops: CDR1 LGHDT, CDR2 YNNKEL (reference sequence). The germline V and J ends were trimmed by 1 base and 4 bases, with 6 bases remaining between them. The CDR3 sequence is CASSQGGPDTQYF. CDR3 coding DNA: TGTGCCAGCAGCCAAGGAGGGCCAGATACGCAGTATTTT.

This clone was seen only a few times. The V gene is TRBV27, the J gene TRBJ2-5, with a tentative D call TRBD1 (6 bases). CDR3 length: 13 amino acids. CDR1 and CDR2 (germline): MNHEY, SMNVEV (reference sequence). V lost 0 bases and J 4 bases, leaving 6 bases between the germline ends. CDR3 coding DNA: TGTGCCAGCAGTTTATCAGGGGGAGAGACCCAGTACTTC. Its protein is CASSLSGGETQYF.

The chain uses TRBV12-3 or TRBV12-4 and TRBJ2-7; TRBD1 is a possible D gene (5 bases). The V end lost 6 bases, the J end lost 2 bases, and 11 bases lay between the germline ends. The CDR3 loop spans 13 amino acids. CDR3 protein: CASRETETYEQYF. CDR3 in DNA: TGTGCCAGCAGGGAGACAGAAACCTACGAGCAGTACTTC.

The rearrangement uses TRBV23-1 and TRBJ2-7, with D possibly TRBD1 on 7 matching bases. TRBV23-1 is sorted into the ORF group, with uncertain function. The length of the CDR3 is 18 residues. V lost 6 bases to trimming and J lost 6 bases, with 30 bases between them. CDR3 nucleotides: TGCGCCAGCAGCCGAGGAGGGACAGCACTCCAGGGGGGAGGCGAGCAGTACTTC. Translation: CASSRGGTALQGGGEQYF.

The chain carries TRBV30 and TRBJ1-5, with 7 bases aligning to TRBD1. The V segment lost 0 bases and the J segment 0 bases; nucleotides outside the gene matches: 5. The CDR3 extends over 16 amino acids. Germline lookup yields CDR1 GTSNPN and CDR2 SVGIG (reference sequence). CDR3 nucleotides: TGTGCCTGGAGTGTACCCCGGACAGGTAGCAATCAGCCCCAGCATTTT. Its translation: CAWSVPRTGSNQPQHF. Using reference TRBV30 and TRBJ1-5 for the parts outside the CDR3, the full variable domain is SQTIHQWPATLVQPVGSPLSLECTVEGTSNPNLYWYRQAAGRGLQLLFYSVGIGQISSEVPQNLSASRPQDRQFILSSKKLLLSDSGFYLCAWSVPRTGSNQPQHFGDGTRLSIL.